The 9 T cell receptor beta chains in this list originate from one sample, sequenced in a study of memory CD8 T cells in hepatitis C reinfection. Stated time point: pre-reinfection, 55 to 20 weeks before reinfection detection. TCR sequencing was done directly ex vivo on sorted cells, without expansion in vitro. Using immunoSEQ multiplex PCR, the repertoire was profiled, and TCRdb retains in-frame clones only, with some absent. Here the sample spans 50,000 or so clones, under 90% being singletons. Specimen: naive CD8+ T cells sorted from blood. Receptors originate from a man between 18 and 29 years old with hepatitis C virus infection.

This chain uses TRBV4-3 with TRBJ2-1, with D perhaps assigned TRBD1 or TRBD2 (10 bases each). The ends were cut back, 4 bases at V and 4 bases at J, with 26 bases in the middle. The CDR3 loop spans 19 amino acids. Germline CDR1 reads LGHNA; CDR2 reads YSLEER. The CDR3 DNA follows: TGCGCCAGCAGCCTAACGACAGGGGGCGAACTAGCGGGGTACAATGAGCAGTTCTTC. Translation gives CASSLTTGGELAGYNEQFF.

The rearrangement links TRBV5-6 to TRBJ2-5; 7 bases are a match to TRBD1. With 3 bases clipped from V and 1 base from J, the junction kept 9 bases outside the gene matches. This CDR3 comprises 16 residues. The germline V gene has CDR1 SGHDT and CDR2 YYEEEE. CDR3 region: CASSSAMTGTQETQYF. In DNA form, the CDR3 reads TGTGCCAGCAGCTCAGCGATGACAGGGACCCAAGAGACCCAGTACTTC.

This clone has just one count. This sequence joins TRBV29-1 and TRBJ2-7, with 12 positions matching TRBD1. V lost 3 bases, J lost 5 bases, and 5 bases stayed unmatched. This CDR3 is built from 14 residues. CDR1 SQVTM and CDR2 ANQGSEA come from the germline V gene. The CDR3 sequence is CSVDGTGGIDEQYF. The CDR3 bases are TGCAGCGTTGATGGGACAGGGGGCATCGACGAGCAGTACTTC.

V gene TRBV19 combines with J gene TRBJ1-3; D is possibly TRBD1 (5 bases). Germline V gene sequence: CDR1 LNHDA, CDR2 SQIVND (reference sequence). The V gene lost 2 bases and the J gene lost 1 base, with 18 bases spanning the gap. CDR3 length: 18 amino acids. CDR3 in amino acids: CASSIPPQDSGSGNTIYF. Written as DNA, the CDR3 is TGTGCCAGTAGTATACCACCACAGGATTCAGGATCTGGAAACACCATATATTTT.

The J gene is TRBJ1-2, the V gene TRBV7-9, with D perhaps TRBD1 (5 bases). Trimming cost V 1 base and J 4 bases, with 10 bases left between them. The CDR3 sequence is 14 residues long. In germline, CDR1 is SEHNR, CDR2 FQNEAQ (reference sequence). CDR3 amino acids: CASSLDDSRYGYTF. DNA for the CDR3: TGTGCCAGCAGCTTAGATGACAGCCGCTATGGCTACACCTTC.

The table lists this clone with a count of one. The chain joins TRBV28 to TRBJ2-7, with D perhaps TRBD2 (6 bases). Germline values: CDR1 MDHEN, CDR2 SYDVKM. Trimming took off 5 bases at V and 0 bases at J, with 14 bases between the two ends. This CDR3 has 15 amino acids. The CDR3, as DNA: TGTGCCAGCAGTCCAAGAGCGGGCCGCTCCTACGAGCAGTACTTC. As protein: CASSPRAGRSYEQYF.

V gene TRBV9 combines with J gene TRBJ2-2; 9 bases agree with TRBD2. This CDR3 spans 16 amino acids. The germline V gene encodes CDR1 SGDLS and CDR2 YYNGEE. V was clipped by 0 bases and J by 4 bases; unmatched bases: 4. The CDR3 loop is CASSVAPGLATGELFF. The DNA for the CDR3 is TGTGCCAGCAGCGTAGCTCCGGGACTAGCCACCGGGGAGCTGTTTTTT.

CDR3 nucleotide sequence: TGTGCCAGCAGCTTAGAAGGGGACGAGCAGTACTTC. It encodes CASSLEGDEQYF. The J gene is TRBJ2-7, the V gene TRBV7-8, with D tentatively TRBD1 (5 bases). This CDR3 comprises 12 residues. V was clipped by 1 base and J by 5 bases, with 6 bases between them. Germline V gene data show CDR1 as SGHVS and CDR2 as FQNEAQ.

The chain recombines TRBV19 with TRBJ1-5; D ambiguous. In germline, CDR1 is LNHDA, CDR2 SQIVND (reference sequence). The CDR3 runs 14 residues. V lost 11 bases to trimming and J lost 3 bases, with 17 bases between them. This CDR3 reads CAGGPRPPNQPQHF. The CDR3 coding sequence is TGTGCCGGAGGGCCTAGACCGCCCAATCAGCCCCAGCATTTT.